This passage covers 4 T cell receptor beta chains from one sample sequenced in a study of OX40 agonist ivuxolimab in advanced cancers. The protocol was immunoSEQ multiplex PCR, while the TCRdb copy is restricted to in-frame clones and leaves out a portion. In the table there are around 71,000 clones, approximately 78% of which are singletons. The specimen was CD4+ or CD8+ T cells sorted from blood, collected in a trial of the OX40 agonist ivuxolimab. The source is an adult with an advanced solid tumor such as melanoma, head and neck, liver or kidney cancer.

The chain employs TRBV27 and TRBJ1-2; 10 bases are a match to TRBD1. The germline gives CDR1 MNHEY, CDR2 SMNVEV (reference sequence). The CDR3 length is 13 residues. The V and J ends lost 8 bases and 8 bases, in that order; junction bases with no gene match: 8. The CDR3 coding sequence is TGTGCCAGCCGACCGGGACAGGGGCCCGGCTACACCTTC. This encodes CASRPGQGPGYTF.

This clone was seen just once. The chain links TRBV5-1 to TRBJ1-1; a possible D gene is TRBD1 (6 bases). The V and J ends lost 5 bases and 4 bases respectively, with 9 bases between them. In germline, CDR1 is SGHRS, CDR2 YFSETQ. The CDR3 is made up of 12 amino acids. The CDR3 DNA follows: TGCGCCAGCAGAGGGGGAGCCACTGAAGCTTTCTTT. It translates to CASRGGATEAFF.

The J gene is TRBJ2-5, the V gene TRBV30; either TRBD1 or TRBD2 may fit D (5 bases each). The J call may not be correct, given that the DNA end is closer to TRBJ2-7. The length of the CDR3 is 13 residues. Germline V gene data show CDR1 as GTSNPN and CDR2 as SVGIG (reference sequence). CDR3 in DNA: TGTGCCTGGAGTGGGGACGTTAGCTACGAGCAGTACTTC. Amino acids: CAWSGDVSYEQYF.

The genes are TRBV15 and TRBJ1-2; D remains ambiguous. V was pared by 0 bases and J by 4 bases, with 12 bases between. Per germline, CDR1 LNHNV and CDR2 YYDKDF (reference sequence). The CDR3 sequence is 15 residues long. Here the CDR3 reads CATSRDLGHLYGYTF. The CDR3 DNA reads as TGTGCCACCAGCAGAGATCTAGGCCACCTCTATGGCTACACCTTC. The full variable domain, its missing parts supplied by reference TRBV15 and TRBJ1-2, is DAMVIQNPRYQVTQFGKPVTLSCSQTLNHNVMYWYQQKSSQAPKLLFHYYDKDFNNEADTPDNFQSRRPNTSFCFLDIRSPGLGDTAMYLCATSRDLGHLYGYTFGSGTRLTVV.